These 3 T cell receptor beta chains were sequenced from one sample in a study of OX40 agonist ivuxolimab in advanced cancers. Using immunoSEQ multiplex PCR, the repertoire was profiled, and TCRdb retains in-frame clones only, with some absent. The table has 50,000 to 70,000 clones, around 87% seen once; the top ten hold approximately 0.4%. Sequenced material: CD4+ or CD8+ T cells sorted from blood, taken in a trial of the OX40 agonist ivuxolimab. Receptors originate from an adult with an advanced solid tumor such as melanoma, head and neck, liver or kidney cancer.

The chain combines TRBV7-9 with TRBJ1-2; TRBD1 aligns across 7 bases. CDR3 length: 15 amino acids. V trimming: 5 bases; J trimming: 0 bases; junction bases outside the gene matches: 6. Germline values: CDR1 SEHNR, CDR2 FQNEAQ (reference sequence). The CDR3 DNA reads as TGTGCCAGCAGCGGGACAGAAACTTCTAACTATGGCTACACCTTC. This gives the protein CASSGTETSNYGYTF.

The gene calls are TRBV29-1 and TRBJ2-2; D is undetermined. The CDR3 length is 15 residues. Between the trimmed V and J ends, which lost 3 bases and 3 bases, there was a span of 14 bases. Per the germline V gene, CDR1 is SQVTM and CDR2 is ANQGSEA. The CDR3 region has the DNA TGCAGCGTTGAGTCTAAGGGTGGGGACACCGGGGAGCTGTTTTTT. Encoded protein: CSVESKGGDTGELFF.

The chain employs TRBV7-7 and TRBJ2-5, with D possibly being TRBD2 (6 bases). In germline, CDR1 is SSHAT, CDR2 FNYEAQ (reference sequence). This CDR3 comprises 15 residues. V was shortened by 1 base and J by 4 bases, with 13 bases between the two germline ends. CDR3 sequence: CASSLGRAGLETQYF. In DNA form, the CDR3 reads TGTGCCAGCAGCTTAGGTCGGGCGGGGTTAGAGACCCAGTACTTC.